This T cell receptor beta chain derives from a study of T cell responses to AZD1222 COVID-19 vaccine. The length of the CDR3 is 16 residues. V dropped 2 bases and J dropped 2; count of bases not matched to a gene: 9. Germline V lookup: CDR1 GTSNPN, CDR2 SVGIG (reference sequence). Repertoires were generated with immunoSEQ multiplex PCR, while TCRdb's copy carries only in-frame clones and drops some. The repertoire holds some 140,000 clones, with roughly 82% as singletons. This clone turned up a few times. The chain carries TRBV30 and TRBJ1-5; 7 nucleotides line up with TRBD1. Material: peripheral blood, obtained on day 0 of AZD1222 vaccination. This receptor was taken from an adult in good health. CDR3 region: CAWSPSGQKGNQPQHF. The CDR3 DNA follows: TGTGCCTGGAGTCCATCGGGACAGAAGGGCAATCAGCCCCAGCATTTT. Drawing the rest from reference TRBV30 and TRBJ1-5, the complete variable domain is SQTIHQWPATLVQPVGSPLSLECTVEGTSNPNLYWYRQAAGRGLQLLFYSVGIGQISSEVPQNLSASRPQDRQFILSSKKLLLSDSGFYLCAWSPSGQKGNQPQHFGDGTRLSIL.